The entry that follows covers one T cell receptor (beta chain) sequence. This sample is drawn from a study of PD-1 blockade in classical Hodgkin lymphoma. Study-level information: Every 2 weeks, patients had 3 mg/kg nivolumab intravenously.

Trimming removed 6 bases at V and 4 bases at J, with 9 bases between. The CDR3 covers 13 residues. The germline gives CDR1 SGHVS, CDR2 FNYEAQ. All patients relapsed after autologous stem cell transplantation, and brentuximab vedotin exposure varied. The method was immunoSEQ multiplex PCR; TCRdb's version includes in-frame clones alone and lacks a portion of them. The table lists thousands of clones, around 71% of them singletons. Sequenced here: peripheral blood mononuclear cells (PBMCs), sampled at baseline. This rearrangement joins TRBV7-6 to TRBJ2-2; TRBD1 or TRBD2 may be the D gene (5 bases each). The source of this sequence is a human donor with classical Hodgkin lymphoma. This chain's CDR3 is CASRPGTTGELFF. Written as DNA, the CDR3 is TGTGCCAGCAGACCAGGGACCACCGGGGAGCTGTTTTTT.